This TCR beta chain was identified in a study of blood T cell repertoires in COVID-19. As processed by the authors: From reference gene primer amplification, estimates of nucleated cell counts were derived. TCRdb keeps only in-frame clones here, not all; method: immunoSEQ multiplex PCR. D and trimming come from the DNA, and the V and J calls and clone size come from that table. The sample holds about 380,000 clones; 70% to 90% are singletons and the top ten take 1.2%. Cohorts were based on clinical histories the participants reported. Germline-derived CDR1 and CDR2 are LNHDA and SQIVND (reference sequence). Trimming took off 1 base at V and 0 bases at J, with 13 bases between the two ends. This CDR3 region has 17 residues.

Material: PBMCs or T cells enriched from blood (not recorded which). The chain joins TRBV19 to TRBJ1-3; no reliable D call. The source is a woman between 18 and 29 years old who had recovered from COVID-19. CDR3: CASSIGRLVRSGNTIYF. The DNA of the CDR3 is TGTGCCAGTAGTATAGGTCGACTTGTACGCTCTGGAAACACCATATATTTT.